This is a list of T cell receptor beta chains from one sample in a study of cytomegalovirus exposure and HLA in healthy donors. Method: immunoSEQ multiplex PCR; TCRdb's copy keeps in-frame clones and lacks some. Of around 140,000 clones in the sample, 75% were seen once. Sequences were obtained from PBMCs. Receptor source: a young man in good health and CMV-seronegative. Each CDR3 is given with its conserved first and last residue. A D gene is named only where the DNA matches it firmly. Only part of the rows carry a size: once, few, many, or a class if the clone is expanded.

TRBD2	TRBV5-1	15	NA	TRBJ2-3	TGCGCCAGCAGCCGTAGGGTTGCGGGGGGTGATACGCAGTATTTT	CASSRRVAGGDTQYF
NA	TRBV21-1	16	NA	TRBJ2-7	TGTGCCAGCAGCAAAGCTAATAGGGACAGGGGGCAAGAGCAGTACTTC	CASSKANRDRGQEQYF
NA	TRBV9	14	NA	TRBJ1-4	TGTGCCAGCAGCCCCACTGCGACTAATGAAAAACTGTTTTTT	CASSPTATNEKLFF
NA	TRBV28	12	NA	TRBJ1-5	TGTGCCAGCACTTTCTTCCTTCAGCCCCAGCATTTT	CASTFFLQPQHF
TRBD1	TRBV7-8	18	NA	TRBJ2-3	TGTGCCAGCAGGAAGTCCGGGACAGGGGGCGCATCTACAGATACGCAGTATTTT	CASRKSGTGGASTDTQYF
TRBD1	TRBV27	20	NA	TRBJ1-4	TGTGCCAGCAGTCCCCCCCGACAGGGCCTGAGATCTGCAACTAATGAAAAACTGTTTTTT	CASSPPRQGLRSATNEKLFF
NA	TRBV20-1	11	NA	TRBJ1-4	TGCAGTGCTAGTGTGAGGGAAAAACTGTTTTTT	CSASVREKLFF
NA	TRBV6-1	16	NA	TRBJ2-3	TGTGCCAGCAGTGAAGGGGGTAGCGCTAGCACAGATACGCAGTATTTT	CASSEGGSASTDTQYF
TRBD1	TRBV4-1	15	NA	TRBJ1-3	TGCGCCAGCAGCCCGACAGGGGTGGCTGGAAACACCATATATTTT	CASSPTGVAGNTIYF
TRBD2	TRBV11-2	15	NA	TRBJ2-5	TGTGCCAGCAGCTCGGGGGGGCCGAGGGTCGAGACCCAGTACTTC	CASSSGGPRVETQYF
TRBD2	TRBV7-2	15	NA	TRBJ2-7	TGTGCCAGCAGCTTAGAGTTGGCGGGGGGGCTTGAGCAGTACTTC	CASSLELAGGLEQYF
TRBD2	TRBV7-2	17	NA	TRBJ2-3	TGTGCCAGCAGCTTATATCAGCGGGGGGGAGGCACAGATACGCAGTATTTT	CASSLYQRGGGTDTQYF
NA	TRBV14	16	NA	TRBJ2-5	TGTGCCAGCAGCCAAGAAAGGAGGCGGATCGGGGAGACCCAGTACTTC	CASSQERRRIGETQYF
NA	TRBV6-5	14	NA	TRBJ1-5	TGTGCCAGCAGTTACGCCACCGGTACCCAGCCCCAGCATTTT	CASSYATGTQPQHF
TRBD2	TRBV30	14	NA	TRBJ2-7	TGTGCCTGGAGAGAACGGGGGGGGATCTACGAGCAGTACTTC	CAWRERGGIYEQYF
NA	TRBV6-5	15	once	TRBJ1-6	TGTGCCAGCAGTCGGAACCTAGTCAGGGATTCACCCCTCCACTTT	CASSRNLVRDSPLHF
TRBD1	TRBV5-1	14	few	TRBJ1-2	TGCGCCAGCAGCCCCCAGGGACAGGGGGATGGCTACACCTTC	CASSPQGQGDGYTF
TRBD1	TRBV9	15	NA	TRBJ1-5	TGTGCCAGCAGCGTAGAGGGACAGGGAAATCAGCCCCAGCATTTT	CASSVEGQGNQPQHF
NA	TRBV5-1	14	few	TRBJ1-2	TGCGCCAGCAGCTTGGGGGGAGAAAACTATGGCTACACCTTC	CASSLGGENYGYTF
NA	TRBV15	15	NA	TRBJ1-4	TGTGCCACCAGCAGAGATTACGGCAGGATCGGAAAACTGTTTTTT	CATSRDYGRIGKLFF
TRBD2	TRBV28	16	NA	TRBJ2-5	TGTGCCAGCAGTTCCCCCCTAGCGGATGTCCAAGAGACCCAGTACTTC	CASSSPLADVQETQYF
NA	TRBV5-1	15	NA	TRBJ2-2	TGCGCCAGCGGAGCACAGGCCTCGAACACCGGGGAGCTGTTTTTT	CASGAQASNTGELFF
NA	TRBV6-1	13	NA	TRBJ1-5	TGTGCCACCCTGACCGGGAGCAATCAGCCCCAGCATTTT	CATLTGSNQPQHF
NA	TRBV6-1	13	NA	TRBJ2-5	TGTGCCAGCAGAAGGACAGTGCAAGAGACCCAGTACTTC	CASRRTVQETQYF
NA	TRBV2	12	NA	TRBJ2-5	TGTGCCAGCGGGGGCTCACAAGAGACCCAGTACTTC	CASGGSQETQYF
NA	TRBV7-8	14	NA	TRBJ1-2	TGTGCCAGCAGCTTAGGCGGGACTGTCTATGGCTACACCTTC	CASSLGGTVYGYTF
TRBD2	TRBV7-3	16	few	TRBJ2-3	TGTGCCAGCAGCTTAAGTGGCCGGGGGGTAGGAGATACGCAGTATTTT	CASSLSGRGVGDTQYF
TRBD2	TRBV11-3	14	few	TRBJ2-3	TGTGCCAGCAGCCTAACAGCGGGAGTAGATACGCAGTATTTT	CASSLTAGVDTQYF
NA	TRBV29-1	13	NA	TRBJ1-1	TGCAGCGTTGAAGGGCAGGGGAACACTGAAGCTTTCTTT	CSVEGQGNTEAFF
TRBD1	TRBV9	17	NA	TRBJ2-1	TGTGCCAGCAGCAAACAGCAGGGGGCGCCCCCCGACAATGAGCAGTTCTTC	CASSKQQGAPPDNEQFF
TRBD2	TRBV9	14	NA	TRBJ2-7	TGTGCCAGCAGCCTGGGGAGGGAAGCCTACGAGCAGTACTTC	CASSLGREAYEQYF
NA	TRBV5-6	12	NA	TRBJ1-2	TGTGCCAGCAGCTGGGGGGGGTCGGGCTACACCTTC	CASSWGGSGYTF
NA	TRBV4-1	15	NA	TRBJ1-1	TGCGCCAGCAGCCAAGTGGGAGGGGTGAACACTGAAGCTTTCTTT	CASSQVGGVNTEAFF
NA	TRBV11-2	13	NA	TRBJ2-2	TGTGCCAGCAGCTCCAAGAACACCGGGGAGCTGTTTTTT	CASSSKNTGELFF
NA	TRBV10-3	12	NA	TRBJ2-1	TGTGCCATGGGACTCGGTAACAATGAGCAGTTCTTC	CAMGLGNNEQFF
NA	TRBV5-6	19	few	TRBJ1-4	TGTGCCAGCAGCTCCGACCGGGGCGGGGATGTGGCAACTAATGAAAAACTGTTTTTT	CASSSDRGGDVATNEKLFF
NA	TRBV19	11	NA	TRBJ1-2	TGTGCCAGTAGAGAACAGTATGGCTACACCTTC	CASREQYGYTF
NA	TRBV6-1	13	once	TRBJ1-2	TGTGCCAGCAGTGAAGTCGGGAGCTATGGCTACACCTTC	CASSEVGSYGYTF
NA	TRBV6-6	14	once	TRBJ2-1	TGTGCCAGCAGTTACAGGGGCCTTTCGAATGAGCAGTTCTTC	CASSYRGLSNEQFF
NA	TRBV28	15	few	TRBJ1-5	TGTGCCAGCAGTTTTCCCGGAAGGGGGGGTCAGCCCCAGCATTTT	CASSFPGRGGQPQHF
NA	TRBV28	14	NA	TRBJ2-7	TGTGCCAGCAGCCCAGGGGATTACTCCTACGAGCAGTACTTC	CASSPGDYSYEQYF
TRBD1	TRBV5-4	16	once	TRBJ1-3	TGTGCCAGCAGCTTGGGACAGGGAGGCTCTGGAAACACCATATATTTT	CASSLGQGGSGNTIYF
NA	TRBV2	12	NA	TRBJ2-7	TGTGCCAGCAGAATACAGGGCTACGAGCAGTACTTC	CASRIQGYEQYF
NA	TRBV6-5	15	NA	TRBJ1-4	TGTGCCAGCAGAAAAGGAGGGCCAACTAATGAAAAACTGTTTTTT	CASRKGGPTNEKLFF
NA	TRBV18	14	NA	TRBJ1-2	TGTGCCAGCTCAAGAACTCCTGGGGCCTATGGCTACACCTTC	CASSRTPGAYGYTF
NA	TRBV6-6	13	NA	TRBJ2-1	TGTGCCAGCAGATTCGGGACTCTCAATGAGCAGTTCTTC	CASRFGTLNEQFF